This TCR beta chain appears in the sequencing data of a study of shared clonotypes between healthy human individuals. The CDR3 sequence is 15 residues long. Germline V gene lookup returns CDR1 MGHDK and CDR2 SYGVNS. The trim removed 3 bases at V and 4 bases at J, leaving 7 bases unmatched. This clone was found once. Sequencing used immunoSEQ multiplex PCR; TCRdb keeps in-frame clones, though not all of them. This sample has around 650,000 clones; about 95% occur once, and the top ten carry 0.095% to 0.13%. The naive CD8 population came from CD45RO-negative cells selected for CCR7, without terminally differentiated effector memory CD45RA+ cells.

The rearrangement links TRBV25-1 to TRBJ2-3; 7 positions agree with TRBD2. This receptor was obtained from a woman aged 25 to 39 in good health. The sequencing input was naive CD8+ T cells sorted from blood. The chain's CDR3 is CASSDPGTTADTQYF. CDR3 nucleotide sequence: TGTGCCAGCAGTGATCCTGGGACTACCGCAGATACGCAGTATTTT.